This T cell receptor (beta chain) was identified in a study of control samples from healthy donors and cancer patients. Trimming shortened V by 0 bases and J by 0 bases, and 8 bases separated the two germline ends. Per the germline V gene, CDR1 is SGDLS and CDR2 is YYNGEE. The CDR3 extends over 15 amino acids. Profiling relied on immunoSEQ multiplex PCR, and the TCRdb table lists in-frame clones only, not all of them. This table holds about 110,000 clones, about 80% found once. A word on this clone: In the same sample, other DNA sequences code for this CDR3.

Sequencing was performed on blood. The TCR comes from a young man in good health. J is TRBJ2-3 and V is TRBV9; D possibly corresponds to TRBD2 (6 bases). The CDR3 here is CASSVAGTSTDTQYF. The CDR3 nucleotides are TGTGCCAGCAGCGTAGCCGGGACTAGCACAGATACGCAGTATTTT.